This entry concerns a single T cell receptor beta chain. Its antigen is still unknown. Qualities for individual bases were not recorded, and no much larger clone is one base off. The data derive from a study of metastatic and nonmetastatic thyroid tumors (dated by TCRdb to 2018 to 2021). About the full investigation: The researchers compared repertoires between peripheral blood samples and tumor or nodule tissue samples from patients with malignant or benign thyroid disease. Results the study describes overall, beyond this receptor: In both blood and tumor samples, TCR beta diversity was reported to be significantly higher in malignant tumors than in benign nodules.

The CDR3 holds 14 amino acids from the cysteine to the phenylalanine. Only CDR3 DNA remains: 42 bases, in frame from the first base. The germline V gene gives CDR1 as MDHEN and CDR2 as SYDVKM. The V end loses 7 bases and the J end loses 0 bases, and a stretch of 13 bases separates them. Before undergoing thyroid surgery, none of the patients had been given any kind of treatment. The study retrospectively analysed patient clinical samples collected from 2012 to 2018 using T-cell receptor beta sequencing. The library was obtained by PCR. Sequenced on an Illumina HiSeq 4000. High-throughput sequencing was used to profile the CDR3 region of the TCR beta-chain in every patient. The authors' analysis ran thus. The researchers built a classifier to tell apart papillary thyroid cancer patients with distant metastasis, based on CDR3 differences among clinicopathological groups. To measure repertoire diversity the researchers used the Shannon index, while the Morisita-Horn index served to gauge how similar the tumor and blood repertoires were. TCRdb reran the public reads through fastp at Q25 and MiXCR, keeping productive beta chains. TCRdb, not the authors, supplied the V and J calls. The sample table lists about 19,000 clones, 20% to 30% of them with a count of one. The leading ten clones occupy roughly 3.1% of the sample.

This receptor was taken from a male donor with papillary thyroid cancer or a benign thyroid nodule (not recorded which). Some clones in this sample may be carry-over from other donors' samples. Input material: blood. This chain is built from TRBV28 and TRBJ2-7; the D gene is possibly TRBD1 or TRBD2, each agreeing over 6 bases. Here the CDR3 is given as CASTRGGTSYEQYF. The nucleotides are TGTGCCAGCACCCGAGGGGGGACCTCCTACGAGCAGTACTTC.